This T cell receptor (beta chain) appears in the sequencing data of a study of blood T cell repertoires in COVID-19. About the study: Material from acute and convalescent COVID-19 was sourced from the United States, Italy and Spain. PBMCs, B-cell-depleted T cells, or T cells were the source of the cDNA or gDNA that made up the material.

Original data processing: Estimation of nucleated cell counts was performed using reference gene primer amplification. Only in-frame clones appear in the TCRdb table, and some are missing; sequencing was by immunoSEQ multiplex PCR. V, J and clone size are taken as reported in that table, and D and trimming were inferred from the DNA itself. This table holds around 190,000 clones, 86% found once. Trimming took 7 bases from V and 0 from J, leaving 21 bases between them. Germline CDR1 and CDR2: MNHEY and SMNVEV (reference sequence). This CDR3 spans 17 amino acids. The sample taken for sequencing was peripheral blood. The clonotype comes from a man in his sixties or seventies with active or convalescent COVID-19. The rearrangement uses TRBV27 and TRBJ1-1; D remains ambiguous. The CDR3 coding sequence is TGTGCCAGCAATGCACGGGTCAGACTCAACATGAACACTGAAGCTTTCTTT. Its protein is CASNARVRLNMNTEAFF.